This T cell receptor beta chain appears in the sequencing data of a study of beta chain features in type 1 diabetes. The CDR3 has 14 amino acids. The V gene lost 0 bases and the J gene lost 4 bases, with 9 bases spanning the gap. The germline V gene encodes CDR1 MRHNA and CDR2 SNTAGT. TCRB transcripts that were expressed got sequenced, as all of the isolated RNA had been reverse transcribed. Measured with immunoSEQ multiplex PCR; TCRdb has only the in-frame clones, and not every one. The top ten clones hold around 0.095% of a sample with over 500,000 clones, roughly a sixth of them seen once. This receptor was obtained from a man younger than 35 in good health. What was sequenced was naive CD4+ T cells from blood. V is TRBV6-4 and J is TRBJ1-1; D is possibly TRBD1 (5 bases). The CDR3: CASSDSTRGTEAFF. CDR3 bases: TGTGCCAGCAGTGACTCGACTAGGGGCACTGAAGCTTTCTTT.